The clone carrying this T cell receptor beta chain was counted between two and nine times. Its antigen is not known. The sample is drawn from a study of shared clonotypes between healthy human individuals. Replicate sorted-subset PCRs were loaded with around 210 ng DNA, tens of thousands of T cell genomes. Sequencing was performed with immunoSEQ multiplex PCR; in TCRdb, only in-frame clones are kept and a portion is missing. The table includes 2 million to 2.5 million clones, approximately 93% detected once. Notes on the study in general: Large depth notwithstanding, sorted-subset sequencing proved incomplete by rarefaction.

This CDR3 has 13 residues. V lost 2 bases and J lost 4, with 8 bases in between. Germline V gene sequence: CDR1 ENHRY, CDR2 SYGVKD. All donors qualified as healthy HIV-negative adults and had experienced no recent acute infections or vaccinations. The sample consisted of naive CD4+ T cells from PBMCs. This sample's subset: CD45RA+ positively selected. This clonotype was sampled from a man between 18 and 35 years old in good health. Some clones in this sample may be carry-over from other donors' samples. The chain is built from TRBV10-3 and TRBJ1-1; D call uncertain. CDR3 in DNA: TGTGCCATCAGTGAGGGGGTTCCCACTGAAGCTTTCTTT. It translates to CAISEGVPTEAFF.